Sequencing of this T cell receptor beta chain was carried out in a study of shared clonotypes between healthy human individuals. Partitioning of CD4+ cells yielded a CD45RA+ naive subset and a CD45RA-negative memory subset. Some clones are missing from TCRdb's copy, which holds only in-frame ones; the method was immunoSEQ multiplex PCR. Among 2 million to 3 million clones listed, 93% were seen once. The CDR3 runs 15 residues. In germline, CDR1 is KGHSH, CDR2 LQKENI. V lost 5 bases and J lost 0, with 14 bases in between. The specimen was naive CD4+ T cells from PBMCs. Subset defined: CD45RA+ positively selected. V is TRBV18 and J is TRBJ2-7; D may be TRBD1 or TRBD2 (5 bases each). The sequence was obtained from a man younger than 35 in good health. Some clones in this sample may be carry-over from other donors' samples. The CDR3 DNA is TGTGCCAGCTCATATCGGGGCGGACCCTCCTACGAGCAGTACTTC. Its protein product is CASSYRGGPSYEQYF. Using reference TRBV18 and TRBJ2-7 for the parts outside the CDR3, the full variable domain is NAGVMQNPRHLVRRRGQEARLRCSPMKGHSHVYWYRQLPEEGLKFMVYLQKENIIDESGMPKERFSAEFPKEGPSILRIQQVVRGDSAAYFCASSYRGGPSYEQYFGPGTRLTVT.